Below are 14 T cell receptor beta chains sequenced from a single sample in a study of blood T cells in healthy people across ages. Primers used in a second PCR of roughly 6 to 11 cycles were a sample-barcoded 5' primer and a J-beta primer mix. TCRdb analysed the 5' RACE reads with MiXCR anew, one entry per CDR3 protein. The table lists approximately 790,000 distinct CDR3 sequences, approximately 59% of them singletons. The sequencing sample was made of blood. The receptors were sampled from a man under 40 in good health.

This clonotype was counted between two and nine times. This chain links TRBV9 with TRBJ2-4; D gene ambiguous. The CDR3 sequence is 13 residues long. Looked up from germline, CDR1 is SGDLS and CDR2 is YYNGEE. The germline V and J ends were trimmed by 2 bases and 4 bases, with 7 bases remaining between them. The CDR3 sequence is CASSVADKNIQYF. The CDR3 DNA reads TGTGCCAGCAGCGTGGCCGATAAAAACATTCAGTACTTC.

The chain employs TRBV12-3 or TRBV12-4 and TRBJ2-4; 9 bases are shared with TRBD1. The DNA end lines up better with TRBJ2-7; the J call may be wrong. The CDR3 spans 17 residues. CDR3 loop: CASSTYRDRANSYEQYF. CDR3 coding DNA: TGTGCCAGCAGTACATACCGGGACAGGGCGAATTCCTACGAGCAGTACTTC.

The rearrangement joins TRBV10-3 to TRBJ1-4; TRBD1 is a possible D gene (6 bases). Trimming shortened V by 0 bases and J by 4 bases, and 9 bases separated the two germline ends. This CDR3 spans 15 amino acids. CDR1 is ENHRY and CDR2 is SYGVKD in the germline V gene. The CDR3 region has the DNA TGTGCCATCAGTGAGTCGAGGACAGATAATGAAAAACTGTTTTTT. It codes for CAISESRTDNEKLFF.

The chain uses TRBV4-2 and TRBJ2-4, with 8 bases that match TRBD1. In germline, CDR1 is LGHNA, CDR2 YNFKEQ. J lost 6 bases, V lost 0 bases, and 7 bases had no gene match. There are 16 residues in the CDR3. The CDR3 here is CASSQDYRGSRNIQYF. CDR3 coding DNA: TGTGCCAGCAGCCAAGATTACAGGGGGTCCCGAAACATTCAGTACTTC.

This clonotype was found once. The junction shows a germline mismatch at one end, possibly a read error. This sequence joins TRBV10-3 and TRBJ2-7, with TRBD1 as a possible D gene (5 bases). Germline loops: CDR1 ENHRY, CDR2 SYGVKD. This CDR3 comprises 12 residues. The DNA of the CDR3 is TGTGCCGCCTCCAGGGAAACCTACGAACAGTACTTC. Protein: CAASRETYEQYF.

The chain is built from TRBV20-1 and TRBJ2-3; D tentatively fits TRBD1 or TRBD2 (5 bases each). The length of the CDR3 is 15 residues. Germline CDR1 is DFQATT and CDR2 is SNEGSKA (reference sequence). The chain's CDR3 is CSGTEAAKLTDTQYF. CDR3 DNA sequence: TGCAGCGGGACGGAGGCGGCTAAGCTCACAGATACGCAGTATTTT.

The V call is TRBV20-1, the J call TRBJ2-7; perhaps TRBD1 as D (5 bases). The CDR3 spans 11 residues. Germline V CDR1 and CDR2: DFQATT, SNEGSKA (reference sequence). Between the trimmed V and J ends, which lost 5 bases and 10 bases, there was a span of 15 bases. The CDR3 region has the DNA TGCAGTGCTCTCTTCCAGGGTACCCAGTACTTC. Translated, it gives CSALFQGTQYF.

This clonotype was picked up many times. The chain has TRBV12-3 or TRBV12-4 and TRBJ2-5, with 15 nucleotides matching TRBD2. The J call may be faulty, since TRBJ2-7 better matches the DNA end. This CDR3 has 22 amino acids. CDR3 bases: TGTGCCAGCAGTTTAGTTTTGCGGTTTGGGACTAGCGGGGGGCAGCCAGGCGGCGAGCAGTACTTC. Translation gives CASSLVLRFGTSGGQPGGEQYF.

The V gene is TRBV13, the J gene TRBJ2-7; 8 bases align to TRBD2. CDR3 length: 15 residues. Trimming took 4 bases from V and 0 from J; bases not matched to a gene: 5. CDR1 is PRHDT and CDR2 is FYEKMQ in the germline V gene (reference sequence). The CDR3 loop is CASSSPTSDSYEQYF. The CDR3, as DNA: TGTGCCAGCAGCTCTCCGACTAGCGACTCCTACGAGCAGTACTTC.

This chain joins TRBV4-1 and TRBJ2-7; D assignment may be TRBD1 or TRBD2 (5 bases each). Germline CDR1 reads MGHRA; CDR2 reads YSYEKL. The CDR3 has 15 residues. Trimming pared 1 base from V and 0 bases from J, leaving 10 bases between. The CDR3 loop reads CASSQVGTSSYEQYF. The CDR3 DNA sequence: TGCGCCAGCAGCCAAGTGGGGACGAGCTCCTACGAGCAGTACTTC.

This clonotype was observed many times. The chain carries TRBV27 and TRBJ1-4; weak D call: TRBD1 (5 bases). The CDR3 runs 15 residues. V was pared by 1 base and J by 6 bases, with 12 bases between. Germline V CDR1 and CDR2: MNHEY, SMNVEV (reference sequence). CDR3 nucleotide sequence: TGTGCCAGCAGTTTATTGGGGGGTATCGATGAAAAACTGTTTTTT. Protein: CASSLLGGIDEKLFF.

This clonotype has only a few counts. The gene calls are TRBV10-3 and TRBJ1-2; D perhaps matches TRBD1 (5 bases). Trimming removed 2 bases at V and 3 bases at J, with 19 bases between. The CDR3 is 17 amino acids. Germline lookup yields CDR1 ENHRY and CDR2 SYGVKD. The CDR3 loop is CAISEPGRVPLYYGYTF. As DNA, the CDR3 is TGTGCCATCAGTGAGCCCGGCAGGGTACCCCTCTACTATGGCTACACCTTC.

The V call is TRBV24-1, the J call TRBJ2-5; 7 nucleotides agree with TRBD1. With V trimmed by 5 bases and J by 0 bases, 11 bases remained unmatched. CDR1 and CDR2 from the germline V gene are KGHDR and SFDVKD. The CDR3 consists of 17 residues. CDR3: CATSALSWDRDQETQYF. Written as DNA, the CDR3 is TGTGCCACCAGTGCCCTAAGCTGGGACAGAGACCAAGAGACCCAGTACTTC.

The chain recombines TRBV27 with TRBJ1-2; no definite D call. Germline CDR1 and CDR2: MNHEY and SMNVEV (reference sequence). The CDR3 is 13 residues long. Trimming took 0 bases from V and 8 from J, leaving 10 bases between them. The CDR3 DNA reads TGTGCCAGCAGTTTATCTTGGGCCAGGGGCTACACCTTC. It specifies CASSLSWARGYTF.